A single sample gave rise to the 22 T cell receptor beta chains below, sequenced in a study of siplizumab effects on memory and regulatory T cells. This table comes from immunoSEQ multiplex PCR, and its TCRdb copy is limited to in-frame clones, with some not included. The sample has about 120,000 clones; just over 90% are singletons. The source material was non-Treg CD4+ T cells sorted from blood. These receptor sequences come from a human donor in good health.

J is TRBJ2-1 and V is TRBV6-5, with 7 bases identical to TRBD1. This CDR3 is built from 13 residues. Germline V gene lookup returns CDR1 MNHEY and CDR2 SVGAGI. Trimming removed 6 bases from V and 6 bases from J; junction bases left unmatched: 5. The CDR3 DNA follows: TGTGCCAGCAGAAGCGACAGGGCCAATGAGCAGTTCTTC. It yields the protein CASRSDRANEQFF.

This clone was counted a few times. The chain couples TRBV25-1 to TRBJ1-6; weak D call: TRBD1 (5 bases). This CDR3 has 15 amino acids. V lost 0 bases and J lost 3, with 6 bases in between. Germline V CDR1 and CDR2: MGHDK, SYGVNS. The CDR3 bases are TGTGCCAGCAGTGAATATCAGGGCTATAATTCACCCCTCCACTTT. Translated: CASSEYQGYNSPLHF.

This chain uses TRBV5-4 with TRBJ2-2; 9 positions match TRBD1. The CDR3 runs 14 residues. Per the germline V gene, CDR1 is SGHNT and CDR2 is YYREEE (reference sequence). Trimming cost V 4 bases and J 4 bases; bases outside gene matches: 2. CDR3 nucleotides: TGTGCCAGCAGCCCGGACAGGGGCACCGGGGAGCTGTTTTTT. Translating gives CASSPDRGTGELFF.

The rearrangement joins TRBV5-4 to TRBJ2-1, with 9 bases that match TRBD2. This CDR3 is 15 amino acids long. CDR1 SGHNT and CDR2 YYREEE come from the germline V gene (reference sequence). V lost 0 bases to trimming and J lost 10 bases; unmatched junction nucleotides: 8. The chain's CDR3 is CASSLAVAGEGEQFF. The CDR3 coding sequence is TGTGCCAGCAGCTTGGCTGTAGCGGGGGAAGGCGAGCAGTTCTTC.

The J gene is TRBJ2-3, the V gene TRBV27, with TRBD2 matching over 11 bases. Germline CDR1 is MNHEY and CDR2 is SMNVEV (reference sequence). This CDR3 comprises 14 residues. The V gene end was trimmed by 8 bases and the J gene end by 1 base; junction bases not matched to a gene: 2. The CDR3 sequence: CASALAGGTDTQYF. CDR3 coding DNA: TGTGCCAGCGCACTAGCGGGGGGCACAGATACGCAGTATTTT.

The rearrangement links TRBV5-1 to TRBJ2-5; D is unresolved. The CDR3 is 14 amino acids. Trimming removed 4 bases at V and 0 bases at J, with 10 bases between. CDR1 SGHRS and CDR2 YFSETQ come from the germline V gene. CDR3 loop: CASSPSSYQETQYF. The CDR3 bases are TGCGCCAGCAGCCCCTCTAGTTACCAAGAGACCCAGTACTTC.

The chain is built from TRBV5-1 and TRBJ2-7, with unresolved D. Germline CDR1 and CDR2: SGHRS and YFSETQ. The CDR3 loop spans 15 amino acids. The ends were cut back, 0 bases at V and 2 bases at J, with 12 bases in the middle. This CDR3 reads CASSLDSLGPYEQYF. CDR3 sequence (DNA): TGCGCCAGCAGCTTGGACTCCCTCGGGCCCTACGAGCAGTACTTC.

The chain links TRBV9 to TRBJ1-3; maybe TRBD1 (5 bases). The V gene lost 7 bases and the J gene lost 3 bases, with 8 bases spanning the gap. The length of the CDR3 is 12 residues. Germline V gives CDR1 SGDLS, CDR2 YYNGEE. This CDR3 is CASGGDGNTIYF. The CDR3 DNA reads TGTGCCAGCGGGGGTGATGGAAACACCATATATTTT.

This chain uses TRBV6-6 with TRBJ1-3, with D hard to call. CDR3 length: 13 residues. V lost 4 bases to trimming and J lost 0 bases, with 4 bases between them. Germline assignment: CDR1 MNHNY and CDR2 SVGAGI (reference sequence). For the CDR3, the DNA is TGTGCCAGCAGTTCGAACTCTGGAAACACCATATATTTT. Its protein product is CASSSNSGNTIYF.

This chain links TRBV5-1 with TRBJ2-3, with D unresolved. The ends were cut back, 1 base at V and 0 bases at J, with 9 bases in the middle. Germline CDR1 is SGHRS and CDR2 is YFSETQ. The CDR3 runs to 15 residues. The CDR3 DNA reads TGCGCCAGCAGCTTGCTTCCGAGAAGCACAGATACGCAGTATTTT. It codes for CASSLLPRSTDTQYF.

This clone was detected once. V is TRBV5-6 and J is TRBJ2-7; perhaps TRBD2 as D (7 bases). The CDR3 has 15 amino acids. In germline, CDR1 is SGHDT, CDR2 YYEEEE. Trimming left V 0 bases short and J 6 bases short, with 16 bases between. CDR3 region: CASSLVGGGATEQYF. The CDR3 region has the DNA TGTGCCAGCAGCTTGGTGGGCGGGGGCGCGACCGAGCAGTACTTC.

This clone was recorded only once. The gene calls are TRBV9 and TRBJ1-1, with TRBD1 matching 7 bases. V was pared by 3 bases and J by 8 bases, with 7 bases of the junction left unmatched. The CDR3 runs to 13 residues. Germline assignment: CDR1 SGDLS and CDR2 YYNGEE. The CDR3 loop is CASSAGKDREAFF. CDR3 bases: TGTGCCAGCAGCGCCGGAAAGGACAGGGAAGCTTTCTTT.

V gene TRBV29-1 combines with J gene TRBJ1-1; unclear D gene. The germline gives CDR1 SQVTM, CDR2 ANQGSEA. CDR3 length: 14 residues. With 4 bases removed from V and 0 bases from J, the gap between germline ends came to 12 bases. CDR3 sequence reads: CSVAVSGLNTEAFF. Written as DNA, the CDR3 is TGCAGCGTTGCTGTTTCGGGGTTGAACACTGAAGCTTTCTTT.

The chain couples TRBV5-6 to TRBJ1-1; the match to TRBD1 covers 10 bases. The CDR3 is 14 amino acids. After removal of 4 bases from V and 5 bases from J, the junction contained 5 bases not matched to a gene. Germline V gene sequence: CDR1 SGHDT, CDR2 YYEEEE. CDR3 sequence: CASSGDRGGTEAFF. The CDR3 bases are TGTGCCAGCAGCGGGGACAGGGGAGGAACTGAAGCTTTCTTT. Based on the CDR3 plus reference TRBV5-6 and TRBJ1-1, the full variable domain is DAGVTQSPTHLIKTRGQQVTLRCSPKSGHDTVSWYQQALGQGPQFIFQYYEEEERQRGNFPDRFSGHQFPNYSSELNVNALLLGDSALYLCASSGDRGGTEAFFGQGTRLTVV.

The chain couples TRBV19 to TRBJ2-1; TRBD1 might be the D (6 bases). This CDR3 spans 13 amino acids. Trimming removed 5 bases from V and 8 bases from J, with 13 bases in between. CDR1 and CDR2 (germline): LNHDA, SQIVND (reference sequence). CDR3 DNA sequence: TGTGCCAGTAGTCCTGCAGGGGACGATGAGCAGTTCTTC. Translated: CASSPAGDDEQFF. Variable domain in full (rest from reference TRBV19 and TRBJ2-1): DGGITQSPKYLFRKEGQNVTLSCEQNLNHDAMYWYRQDPGQGLRLIYYSQIVNDFQKGDIAEGYSVSREKKESFPLTVTSAQKNPTAFYLCASSPAGDDEQFFGPGTRLTVL.

This clone was recorded only once. This sequence joins TRBV10-3 and TRBJ1-5; weak D call: TRBD1 (5 bases). The V gene lost 4 bases and the J gene lost 3 bases, with 10 bases spanning the gap. The CDR3 covers 14 residues. The germline CDR1 and CDR2 sequences are ENHRY and SYGVKD. Here the CDR3 reads CAISGQGDNQPQHF. CDR3 nucleotides: TGTGCCATCAGTGGGCAGGGCGACAATCAGCCCCAGCATTTT.

V gene TRBV5-1 combines with J gene TRBJ2-2; TRBD2 agrees at 10 bases. CDR1 and CDR2 (germline): SGHRS, YFSETQ. The CDR3 runs to 15 residues. The trim removed 2 bases at V and 8 bases at J, leaving 6 bases unmatched. The CDR3 reads CASSFSGGPDGELFF. The CDR3 nucleotides are TGCGCCAGCAGCTTTAGCGGGGGGCCGGATGGGGAGCTGTTTTTT. Looking up the rest from reference TRBV5-1 and TRBJ2-2 gives the full variable domain: KAGVTQTPRYLIKTRGQQVTLSCSPISGHRSVSWYQQTPGQGLQFLFEYFSETQRNKGNFPGRFSGRQFSNSRSEMNVSTLELGDSALYLCASSFSGGPDGELFFGEGSRLTVL.

The gene calls are TRBV7-9 and TRBJ1-5; D may be TRBD1 (6 bases). V was cut by 1 base and J by 1 base, with 8 bases left in between. The CDR3 runs 15 residues. Germline loops: CDR1 SEHNR, CDR2 FQNEAQ (reference sequence). The CDR3 protein is CASSLGGQSNQPQHF. CDR3 coding DNA: TGTGCCAGCAGCTTAGGCGGACAGAGCAATCAGCCCCAGCATTTT.

The chain couples TRBV28 to TRBJ2-1; perhaps TRBD1 as D (6 bases). This CDR3 is 15 amino acids long. CDR1 and CDR2 (germline): MDHEN, SYDVKM. The V end was cut by 6 bases, the J end by 0 bases, with 12 bases between. In nucleotides, the CDR3 is TGTGCCAGCAGGACAGGTGACAGCTCCTACAATGAGCAGTTCTTC. It translates to CASRTGDSSYNEQFF.

The J gene is TRBJ1-1, the V gene TRBV6-5; 9 bases agree with TRBD1. The junction had 4 bases not matched to a gene; V was cut back by 7 bases and J by 1 base. This CDR3 is built from 14 residues. The germline V gene has CDR1 MNHEY and CDR2 SVGAGI. The CDR3 nucleotides read TGTGCCAGCACCGGGACAGGGAAGAACACTGAAGCTTTCTTT. It yields the protein CASTGTGKNTEAFF.

The chain carries TRBV2 and TRBJ1-5; D is unclear. The CDR3 is 14 amino acids. The germline V gene has CDR1 SNHLY and CDR2 FYNNEI. Trimming left V 5 bases short and J 1 base short, with 9 bases between. CDR3 in DNA: TGTGCCAGCAGTAATACTGGCAGCAATCAGCCCCAGCATTTT. Translation: CASSNTGSNQPQHF.

The V call is TRBV7-3, the J call TRBJ2-5; D is unclear. V shed 5 bases and J shed 5 bases, with 12 bases lying between them. The CDR3 sequence is 13 residues long. Looked up from germline, CDR1 is SGHTA and CDR2 is FQGTGA. This chain's CDR3 is CASSPSAGETQYF. CDR3 DNA: TGTGCCAGCAGCCCCTCGGCCGGGGAGACCCAGTACTTC. Looking up the rest from reference TRBV7-3 and TRBJ2-5 gives the full variable domain: GAGVSQTPSNKVTEKGKYVELRCDPISGHTALYWYRQSLGQGPEFLIYFQGTGAADDSGLPNDRFFAVRPEGSVSTLKIQRTERGDSAVYLCASSPSAGETQYFGPGTRLLVL.